The 6 T cell receptor beta chains reported below all come from one sample, sequenced in a study of blood T cell repertoires in COVID-19. Assay: immunoSEQ multiplex PCR; the TCRdb copy retains only in-frame clones and omits some. The top ten clones hold about 10% of a sample with 250,000 or so clones, around 83% of them seen once. The sequenced sample was peripheral blood. The receptors derive from a man older than 75 with acute or convalescent COVID-19.

This chain joins TRBV5-1 and TRBJ2-2, with unresolved D. The CDR3 contains 15 residues. From germline, CDR1 is SGHRS and CDR2 YFSETQ. Trimming took 1 base from V and 3 from J, leaving 10 bases between them. In DNA, the CDR3 is TGCGCCAGCAGCTTGAACACCGTCGACACCGGGGAGCTGTTTTTT. Translation: CASSLNTVDTGELFF.

Of note for this clone: This sample includes further DNA sequences coding for the same CDR3. The chain carries TRBV5-1 and TRBJ1-1, with D perhaps TRBD1 (6 bases). This CDR3 contains 14 residues. The germline V and J ends were trimmed by 4 bases and 0 bases, with 10 bases remaining between them. Germline V gene data show CDR1 as SGHRS and CDR2 as YFSETQ. The CDR3 DNA reads as TGCGCCAGCAGCCTGGGACACTTGAACACTGAAGCTTTCTTT. This encodes CASSLGHLNTEAFF.

The CDR3 DNA sequence: TGCGCCAGCAGCTTATCAGGCTTCGATGGCTACACCTTC. Its protein is CASSLSGFDGYTF. The rearrangement uses TRBV5-1 and TRBJ1-2; D call uncertain. There are 13 residues in the CDR3. Germline V gene sequence: CDR1 SGHRS, CDR2 YFSETQ. Trimming took off 2 bases at V and 6 bases at J, with 11 bases between the two ends.

This chain connects TRBV27 to TRBJ1-6, with a tentative D call TRBD1 (6 bases). There are 15 residues in the CDR3. Germline assignment: CDR1 MNHEY and CDR2 SMNVEV (reference sequence). V lost 6 bases and J 3 bases, leaving 12 bases between the germline ends. The CDR3 here is CASSSAGVYNSPLHF. The CDR3 DNA follows: TGTGCCAGCAGCTCCGCAGGGGTCTATAATTCACCCCTCCACTTT.

This rearrangement joins TRBV15 to TRBJ1-3, with a possible D match to TRBD1 (5 bases). Germline V lookup: CDR1 LNHNV, CDR2 YYDKDF (reference sequence). The V end was cut by 2 bases, the J end by 1 base, with 9 bases between. The CDR3 covers 15 residues. The DNA for the CDR3 is TGTGCCACCAGCAGACAGGCAGGGTCTGGAAACACCATATATTTT. Encoded protein: CATSRQAGSGNTIYF.

Here the CDR3 DNA reads TGTGCCAGCAGGAGAGGTACGGGGAACACTGAAGCTTTCTTT. Protein sequence: CASRRGTGNTEAFF. The J gene is TRBJ1-1, the V gene TRBV13; no reliable D call. This CDR3 comprises 14 residues. The V gene lost 6 bases and the J gene lost 1 base, with 12 bases spanning the gap. The germline V gene encodes CDR1 PRHDT and CDR2 FYEKMQ (reference sequence).